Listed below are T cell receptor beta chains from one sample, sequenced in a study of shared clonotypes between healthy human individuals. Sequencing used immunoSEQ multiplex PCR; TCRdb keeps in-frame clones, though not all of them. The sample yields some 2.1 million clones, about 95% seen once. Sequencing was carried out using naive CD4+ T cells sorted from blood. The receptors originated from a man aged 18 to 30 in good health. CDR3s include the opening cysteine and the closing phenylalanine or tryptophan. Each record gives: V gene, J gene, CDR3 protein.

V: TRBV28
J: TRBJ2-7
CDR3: CASSLVRGPTYEQYF

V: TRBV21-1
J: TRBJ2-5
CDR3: CASSKAELATYQETQYF

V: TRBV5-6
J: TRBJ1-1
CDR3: CASSLPDSFEAFF

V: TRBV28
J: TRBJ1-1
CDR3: CASSWAMTEAFF

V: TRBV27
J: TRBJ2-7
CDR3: CASSLSGAGGRGYEQYF

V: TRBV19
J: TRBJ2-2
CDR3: CATGQGYTGELFF

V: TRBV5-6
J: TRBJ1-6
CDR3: CASSFSGRSYNSPLHF

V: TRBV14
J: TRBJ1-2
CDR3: CASSRSVGYGYTF

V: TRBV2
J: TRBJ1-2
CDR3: CASSERSTYGYTF

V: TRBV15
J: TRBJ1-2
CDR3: CATSSNTGVGGYTF

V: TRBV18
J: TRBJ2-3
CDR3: CASSPGVGTDTQYF

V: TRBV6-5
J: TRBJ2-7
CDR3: CASSYSSGAIYEQYF

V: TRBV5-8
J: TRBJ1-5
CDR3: CASSAGGGSWYQPQHF

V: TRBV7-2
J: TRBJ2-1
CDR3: CASSPGPYSYNEQFF

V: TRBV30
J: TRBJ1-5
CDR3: CAWSVADLQPQHF

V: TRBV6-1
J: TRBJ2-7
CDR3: CASSETGYSYEQYF

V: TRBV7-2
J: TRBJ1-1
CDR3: CASSRNKNTEAFF

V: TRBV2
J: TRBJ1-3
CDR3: CASSEDRAIYF

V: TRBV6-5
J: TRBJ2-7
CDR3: CASSTYQGPYEQYF

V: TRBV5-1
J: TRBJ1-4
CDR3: CASSPTSGTGGEKLFF

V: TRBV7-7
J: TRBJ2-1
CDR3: CASSRIRAYNEQFF

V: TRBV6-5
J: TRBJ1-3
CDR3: CASSTRDTIYF

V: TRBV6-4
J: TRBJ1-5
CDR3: CASSLHHSPNQPQHF